A selection of T cell receptor beta chains follows, all from one sample in a study of shared clonotypes between healthy human individuals. Repertoires were generated with immunoSEQ multiplex PCR, while TCRdb's copy carries only in-frame clones and drops some. The table records some 2,000,000 clones, nearly 97% of them present only once. The specimen was naive CD4+ T cells sorted from blood. The receptors derive from a man aged 18 to 30 in good health. CDR3s include the opening cysteine and the closing phenylalanine or tryptophan. Fields, in order: J gene, clone size, V gene, D gene, CDR3 protein, CDR3 DNA. D genes are given only for firm matches. Clone size appears in some rows only: once, few, many, or a class for an expanded clone.

TRBJ1-6 . TRBV2 . CATSLGAAMGSPLHF TGTGCCACCTCCTTGGGAGCCGCTATGGGTTCACCCCTCCACTTT
TRBJ1-3 once TRBV11-2 TRBD1 CASSFSPRQGEGNTIYF TGTGCCAGCAGCTTTTCCCCCCGACAGGGCGAAGGAAACACCATATATTTT
TRBJ2-3 . TRBV28 . CASSLIANTDTQYF TGTGCCAGCAGTTTGATAGCGAACACAGATACGCAGTATTTT
TRBJ1-1 . TRBV30 . CAWSVTGYTEAFF TGTGCCTGGAGTGTTACAGGGTACACTGAAGCTTTCTTT
TRBJ2-5 . TRBV9 . CASSVNAFETQYF TGTGCCAGCAGCGTAAATGCGTTTGAGACCCAGTACTTC
TRBJ2-3 . TRBV18 TRBD1 CASSDRGTSDTQYF TGTGCCAGCTCGGACAGGGGGACCTCAGATACGCAGTATTTT
TRBJ1-5 . TRBV11-2 . CASSLTDSPNQPQHF TGTGCCAGCAGCCTCACAGACAGTCCCAATCAGCCCCAGCATTTT
TRBJ2-7 . TRBV21-1 . CASSSQAKKTRDYEQYF TGTGCCAGCAGCTCCCAAGCCAAAAAAACCAGGGACTACGAGCAGTACTTC
TRBJ2-1 . TRBV4-3 . CASSQEGGITGEQFF TGCGCCAGCAGCCAAGAAGGCGGGATAACTGGAGAGCAGTTCTTC
TRBJ2-7 . TRBV6-6 . CASSYREGSYEQYF TGTGCCAGCAGTTACAGGGAAGGCTCCTACGAGCAGTACTTC
TRBJ2-7 . TRBV18 . CASSPAEGVGHF TGTGCCAGCTCACCGGCGGAGGGGGTCGGGCACTTC
TRBJ1-1 . TRBV9 . CASSPNGGASEAFF TGTGCCAGCAGCCCAAACGGGGGGGCTAGTGAAGCTTTCTTT
TRBJ1-2 . TRBV6-6 TRBD1 CASGGQGSQNYGYTF TGTGCCAGCGGGGGACAGGGTTCCCAAAACTATGGCTACACCTTC
TRBJ2-5 . TRBV6-5 . CASSYGASNQETQYF TGTGCCAGCAGTTACGGAGCATCCAACCAAGAGACCCAGTACTTC
TRBJ1-3 . TRBV10-1 . CASSAGAGIEGNTIYF TGCGCCAGCAGCGCCGGGGCGGGTATCGAAGGAAACACCATATATTTT
TRBJ2-7 once TRBV5-1 . CASSLVLADSYEQYF TGCGCCAGCAGCTTGGTATTAGCGGACTCCTACGAGCAGTACTTC
TRBJ2-7 once TRBV6-6 TRBD1 CASRPGQGASYEQYF TGTGCCAGCAGGCCGGGACAGGGGGCTTCCTACGAGCAGTACTTC
TRBJ1-5 . TRBV10-3 . CAISESNGSNQPQHF TGTGCCATCAGTGAGTCGAACGGTAGCAATCAGCCCCAGCATTTT
TRBJ2-2 . TRBV10-1 . CASSDPFGELFF TGCGCCAGCAGTGACCCCTTCGGGGAGCTGTTTTTT
TRBJ2-7 . TRBV28 TRBD1 CASSSGTESREQYF TGTGCCAGCAGTTCCGGGACAGAGTCAAGGGAGCAGTACTTC
TRBJ2-1 . TRBV7-9 TRBD2 CASSPRLAGGRNEQFF TGTGCCAGCAGCCCCCGACTAGCGGGGGGGCGGAATGAGCAGTTCTTC
TRBJ2-2 . TRBV9 . CASSVDMGANTGELFF TGTGCCAGCAGCGTAGATATGGGGGCGAACACCGGGGAGCTGTTTTTT